This T cell receptor beta chain appears in the sequencing data of a study of blood T cell repertoires in COVID-19. Study context: Both acute and convalescent COVID-19 samples were obtained from the United States, Italy and Spain. PBMCs, B-cell-depleted T cells, or T cells were the source of the cDNA or gDNA that made up the material.

Under the authors' procedure: Scientists estimated how many nucleated cells there were by amplifying reference gene primers. Generated by immunoSEQ multiplex PCR, the TCRdb table keeps only in-frame clones and is missing some. V, J and clone size were drawn from that table, and D and trimming were deduced from the DNA. The sample includes about 160,000 clones, more than 70% of them seen just once. V lost 0 bases and J 0 bases, leaving 6 bases between the germline ends. The V gene's germline CDR1 is LNHNV and CDR2 YYDKDF (reference sequence). The CDR3 covers 14 residues. Material: peripheral blood. This chain joins TRBV15 and TRBJ2-7, with no clear D. The sequence was collected from a man aged 55 to 69 with acute or convalescent COVID-19. CDR3 bases: TGTGCCACCAGCAGAGAAGTGAGCTCCTACGAGCAGTACTTC. This translates into CATSREVSSYEQYF.